These 23 T cell receptor beta chains were all obtained from the same sample, sequenced in a study of read filtering for tumor transcriptome and immune sequencing. This library used around 400 ng RNA and molecular barcoded adaptors spanning alpha/delta and beta/gamma chains. In TCRdb, the reads were re-called with MiXCR into one record per CDR3 protein. The table includes roughly 93,000 distinct CDR3 sequences, around a fifth detected once. Sequencing was carried out using a population of CD138-negative cells sorted from bone marrow. These receptors all come from a donor at least 40 years old with multiple myeloma.

This clonotype was counted ten times or more. This chain connects TRBV14 to TRBJ2-5; possible D gene TRBD2, 5 bases. The V gene's germline CDR1 is SGHDN and CDR2 FVKESK. This CDR3 has 13 residues. Trimming took 6 bases from V and 0 from J, leaving 8 bases between them. CDR3 in amino acids: CASRAVNQETQYF. The CDR3 DNA is TGTGCCAGCAGAGCGGTGAACCAAGAGACCCAGTACTTC. The full variable domain, completed using reference TRBV14 and TRBJ2-5, is EAGVTQFPSHSVIEKGQTVTLRCDPISGHDNLYWYRRVMGKEIKFLLHFVKESKQDESGMPNNRFLAERTGGTYSTLKVQPAELEDSGVYFCASRAVNQETQYFGPGTRLLVL.

Concerning this clonotype: This clone may be a read error of a much larger clone one base away. The chain uses TRBV6-1 and TRBJ2-3; possible D gene TRBD2, 6 bases. The V gene's germline CDR1 is MNHNS and CDR2 SASEGT. Trimming pared 5 bases from V and 5 bases from J, leaving 11 bases between. The CDR3 sequence is 13 residues long. The CDR3 DNA reads as TGTGCCAGCAGTTCCTTGGAGGGAGATACGCAGTATTTT. This sequence encodes CASSSLEGDTQYF.

This clonotype was seen ten or more times. The J gene is TRBJ2-1, the V gene TRBV7-9; 13 positions match TRBD2. The CDR3 has 15 residues. The germline gives CDR1 SEHNR, CDR2 FQNEAQ (reference sequence). Trimming took 5 bases from V and 4 from J; bases not matched to a gene: 2. The CDR3 region has the DNA TGTGCCAGCAGCCCGGGACTAGCGGGGTACAATGAGCAGTTCTTC. This codes for CASSPGLAGYNEQFF. The complete variable domain, with remaining parts taken from reference TRBV7-9 and TRBJ2-1, reads DTGVSQNPRHKITKRGQNVTFRCDPISEHNRLYWYRQTLGQGPEFLTYFQNEAQLEKSRLLSDRFSAERPKGSFSTLEIQRTEQGDSAMYLCASSPGLAGYNEQFFGPGTRLTVL.

The chain couples TRBV28 to TRBJ1-2, with 9 bases lining up with TRBD1. The CDR3 runs to 14 residues. From germline, CDR1 is MDHEN and CDR2 SYDVKM. V gave up 7 bases and J gave up 3 bases; unmatched junction bases: 6. The CDR3 DNA follows: TGTGCCAGCAATACACAGGGGGCGTACTATGGCTACACCTTC. Translating it yields CASNTQGAYYGYTF.

This clonotype was counted between two and nine times. CDR3 DNA sequence: TGTGCCAGCGACAGGCGGAGCACAGATACGCAGTATTTT. This encodes CASDRRSTDTQYF. V and J are TRBV7-9 and TRBJ2-3, with a weak D call TRBD1 (6 bases). The CDR3 has 13 amino acids. The germline V and J ends were trimmed by 8 bases and 0 bases, with 9 bases remaining between them. In germline, CDR1 is SEHNR, CDR2 FQNEAQ (reference sequence).

Remarks on this clonotype: This may be a read error, as it is one base from a much larger clone. Here the CDR3 omits its conserved ending phenylalanine or tryptophan, so a read error is the likely source. The chain carries TRBV29-1 and TRBJ1-2; D is ambiguous. Germline lookup yields CDR1 SQVTM and CDR2 ANQGSEA. CDR3 size: 13 residues. V gave up 0 bases and J gave up 4 bases, with 9 bases separating them. The CDR3 sequence: CSVEDSPIYGYTL. CDR3 sequence (DNA): TGCAGCGTTGAAGACAGCCCCATCTATGGCTACACCCTC.

This clonotype has a single count. This chain connects TRBV7-9 to TRBJ2-1, with D possibly matching TRBD1 (5 bases). Germline CDR1 reads SEHNR; CDR2 reads FQNEAQ (reference sequence). There are 15 residues in the CDR3. V lost 7 bases to trimming and J lost 5 bases, with 18 bases between them. The CDR3 is CASTPWGRKNNEQFF. CDR3 nucleotide sequence: TGTGCCAGCACTCCTTGGGGCCGAAAGAACAATGAGCAGTTCTTC.

This chain connects TRBV15 to TRBJ2-2, with D unresolved. Trimming shortened V by 3 bases and J by 7 bases, and 18 bases separated the two germline ends. The V gene's germline CDR1 is LNHNV and CDR2 YYDKDF (reference sequence). The CDR3 totals 16 residues. The CDR3 nucleotides are TGTGCCACCAGCAGCTCCCGGAGCACACTAAGCGGGGAGCTGTTTTTT. Its protein product is CATSSSRSTLSGELFF.

In its sample, this clonotype was seen many times. The chain uses TRBV19 and TRBJ2-1, with 9 bases aligning to TRBD1. The germline V gene has CDR1 LNHDA and CDR2 SQIVND (reference sequence). J lost 2 bases, V lost 8 bases, and 7 bases had no gene match. The CDR3 has 15 amino acids. CDR3 region: CASSDRGSAYNEQFF. The CDR3 coding sequence is TGTGCCAGTTCGGACAGGGGTTCAGCCTACAATGAGCAGTTCTTC.

In this sample, this clonotype turned up many times. The chain combines TRBV2 with TRBJ2-3; D is undetermined. Germline CDR1 is SNHLY and CDR2 is FYNNEI. Trimming shortened V by 5 bases and J by 7 bases, and 10 bases separated the two germline ends. CDR3 length equals 12 residues. In DNA form, the CDR3 reads TGTGCCAGCAGTTACGACCCTTATACGCAGTATTTT. Protein: CASSYDPYTQYF. Variable domain in full (rest from reference TRBV2 and TRBJ2-3): EPEVTQTPSHQVTQMGQEVILRCVPISNHLYFYWYRQILGQKVEFLVSFYNNEISEKSEIFDDQFSVERPDGSNFTLKIRSTKLEDSAMYFCASSYDPYTQYFGPGTRLTVL.

This clonotype was found many times. The chain joins TRBV3-1 to TRBJ2-1, with TRBD2 matching 11 bases. The germline V gene encodes CDR1 LGHDT and CDR2 YNNKEL (reference sequence). After removal of 2 bases from V and 8 bases from J, the junction contained 14 bases not matched to a gene. CDR3 length: 18 amino acids. For the CDR3, the DNA is TGTGCCAGCAGCCAACAAGTCGTCCTAGCGGGGGGTAGGGATGAGCAGTTCTTC. Translating gives CASSQQVVLAGGRDEQFF.

This clonotype was observed once. At one end, the junction sequence differs from germline, possibly due to a read error. The gene calls are TRBV2 and TRBJ1-5, with D possibly being TRBD1 (6 bases). The CDR3 is 15 amino acids. Looked up from germline, CDR1 is SNHLY and CDR2 is FYNNEI. The CDR3 region has the DNA TGCGCCAGCAGTGCAGAACAGGGCGCCAATCAGCCCCAGCATTTT. Encoded protein: CASSAEQGANQPQHF. The whole variable domain, remainder taken from reference TRBV2 and TRBJ1-5, is EPEVTQTPSHQVTQMGQEVILRCVPISNHLYFYWYRQILGQKVEFLVSFYNNEISEKSEIFDDQFSVERPDGSNFTLKIRSTKLEDSAMYFCASSAEQGANQPQHFGDGTRLSIL.

The rearrangement uses TRBV24-1 and TRBJ2-3; D may match TRBD1 or TRBD2 (6 bases each). The CDR3 length is 14 residues. V dropped 4 bases and J dropped 2 bases, with 9 bases sitting between them. Germline V gene lookup returns CDR1 KGHDR and CDR2 SFDVKD. The CDR3 DNA follows: TGTGCCACCAGTGACGGGGGCTACACAGATACGCAGTATTTT. Residues: CATSDGGYTDTQYF.

This clonotype was counted at least ten times. The V call is TRBV5-1, the J call TRBJ1-1; possibly TRBD1 for D (6 bases). Germline loops: CDR1 SGHRS, CDR2 YFSETQ. The V and J ends lost 7 bases and 3 bases respectively, with 16 bases between them. The CDR3 covers 14 residues. In DNA form, the CDR3 reads TGCGCCAGCGCCCTGACAGGTTCTGACACTGAAGCTTTCTTT. It specifies CASALTGSDTEAFF. The variable domain in full, completed from reference TRBV5-1 and TRBJ1-1, reads KAGVTQTPRYLIKTRGQQVTLSCSPISGHRSVSWYQQTPGQGLQFLFEYFSETQRNKGNFPGRFSGRQFSNSRSEMNVSTLELGDSALYLCASALTGSDTEAFFGQGTRLTVV.

This clonotype was seen ten or more times. The chain employs TRBV5-1 and TRBJ1-1; maybe TRBD1 (5 bases). Per the germline V gene, CDR1 is SGHRS and CDR2 is YFSETQ. V gave up 0 bases and J gave up 3 bases, with 9 bases separating them. The CDR3 runs 14 residues. The CDR3 nucleotides are TGCGCCAGCAGCTTGGCTCGGGGGGACACTGAAGCTTTCTTT. Translation gives CASSLARGDTEAFF.

This clonotype was seen a handful of times. The chain joins TRBV12-3 or TRBV12-4 to TRBJ2-7; no clear D. The length of the CDR3 is 11 residues. V lost 6 bases to trimming and J lost 3 bases, with 6 bases between them. The CDR3, as DNA: TGTGCCAGCAGGGGTTTCTACGAGCAGTACTTC. Translation gives CASRGFYEQYF.

Many counts were recorded for this clonotype. V and J are TRBV5-1 and TRBJ2-3; TRBD2 matches at 8 bases. This CDR3 has 14 amino acids. In germline, CDR1 is SGHRS, CDR2 YFSETQ. V lost 2 bases, J lost 4 bases, and 3 bases stayed unmatched. The CDR3 loop reads CASSFGGASDTQYF. The CDR3 DNA reads TGCGCCAGCAGCTTCGGGGGGGCTTCAGATACGCAGTATTTT.

About this clonotype: A far larger clone is only one base removed, so a read error is likely. The J gene is TRBJ2-7, the V gene TRBV28; D may be TRBD2 (6 bases). CDR1 and CDR2 (germline): MDHEN, SYDVKM. The V end was cut by 4 bases, the J end by 7 bases, with 17 bases between. This CDR3 has 14 residues. CDR3: CASSSRGGNNEQYF. The CDR3 DNA reads as TGTGCCAGCAGTTCCCGGGGAGGTAACAATGAGCAGTACTTC. The full variable domain, in which reference TRBV28 and TRBJ2-7 provide the parts outside the CDR3, is DVKVTQSSRYLVKRTGEKVFLECVQDMDHENMFWYRQDPGLGLRLIYFSYDVKMKEKGDIPEGYSVSREKKERFSLILESASTNQTSMYLCASSSRGGNNEQYFGPGTRLTVT.

This clonotype was seen at least ten times. CDR3 loop: CASSFASGGAAGELFF. The CDR3 nucleotides are TGTGCCAGCAGCTTCGCTAGCGGGGGGGCCGCTGGGGAGCTGTTTTTT. The chain uses TRBV7-3 and TRBJ2-2; 12 bases agree with TRBD2. Unmatched junction bases numbered 7, after V lost 3 bases and J lost 8 bases. Germline V gene lookup returns CDR1 SGHTA and CDR2 FQGTGA. The CDR3 consists of 16 residues. Complete variable domain (other parts from reference TRBV7-3 and TRBJ2-2): GAGVSQTPSNKVTEKGKYVELRCDPISGHTALYWYRQSLGQGPEFLIYFQGTGAADDSGLPNDRFFAVRPEGSVSTLKIQRTERGDSAVYLCASSFASGGAAGELFFGEGSRLTVL.

This clonotype was seen repeatedly, ten times or more. The rearrangement links TRBV19 to TRBJ1-5; D is perhaps TRBD1 (5 bases). Trimming stripped 5 bases from V and 10 bases from J, with 12 bases between. Germline CDR1 reads LNHDA; CDR2 reads SQIVND (reference sequence). The CDR3 runs to 12 residues. In nucleotides, the CDR3 is TGTGCCAGTAGTGAACGTCGGGGCCCCCAGCATTTT. Residues: CASSERRGPQHF.

This clonotype was picked up many times. The V gene is TRBV3-1, the J gene TRBJ1-1; possible D gene TRBD1, 5 bases. Germline V gene data show CDR1 as LGHDT and CDR2 as YNNKEL (reference sequence). CDR3 length: 15 amino acids. V was pared by 4 bases and J by 1 base, with 13 bases between. CDR3 sequence reads: CASSRVRATNTEAFF. CDR3 bases: TGTGCCAGCAGCCGGGTCAGGGCGACGAACACTGAAGCTTTCTTT.

This clonotype was seen repeatedly, ten times or more. The chain links TRBV12-3 or TRBV12-4 to TRBJ2-5, with TRBD1 matching over 11 bases. The CDR3 extends over 15 amino acids. V lost 7 bases to trimming and J lost 5 bases; unmatched junction nucleotides: 9. The CDR3 region is CASTRTGGGLETQYF. Here the CDR3 DNA reads TGTGCCAGCACTAGGACAGGGGGCGGGCTGGAGACCCAGTACTTC.

Points on this clonotype: At one end, the junction sequence differs from germline, possibly due to a read error. The chain joins TRBV6-2 or TRBV6-3 to TRBJ1-1; D might be TRBD1 (5 bases). Germline V CDR1 and CDR2: MNHEY, SVGEGT. This CDR3 has 16 amino acids. CDR3 nucleotides: TGTGCCAGCAGCTACATGGGACCATCAGGGTACGCTGAAGCTTCCTTT. Translating gives CASSYMGPSGYAEASF.